The rows below give T cell receptor beta chains drawn from one sample of a study of blood T cell repertoires in COVID-19. Sequencing used immunoSEQ multiplex PCR; TCRdb keeps in-frame clones, though not all of them. This table has some 300,000 clones, approximately 89% appearing once. Sample: peripheral blood. All receptors come from a woman in her 30s with COVID-19, enrolled during active disease. CDR3s include the opening cysteine and the closing phenylalanine or tryptophan. Each record gives: D gene, J gene, V gene, clone size, CDR3 protein, CDR3 DNA. The D gene is left open where the match is weak. The listing skips clone size in some rows; elsewhere it reads once, few, many or a size class.

-,TRBJ1-3,TRBV7-9,-,CASSLTGGGNTIYF,TGTGCCAGCAGCTTAACGGGAGGTGGAAACACCATATATTTT
TRBD2,TRBJ2-7,TRBV3-1/TRBV3-2,-,CASSLFAGGSYEQYF,TGTGCCAGCAGCCTCTTTGCCGGGGGGTCCTACGAGCAGTACTTC
TRBD1,TRBJ1-2,TRBV5-1,once,CASSLVRGQGDGYTF,TGCGCCAGCAGCTTGGTTCGGGGACAGGGTGATGGCTACACCTTC
TRBD1,TRBJ1-2,TRBV5-1,-,CASSTGTGGDGYTF,TGCGCCAGCAGCACCGGGACAGGGGGAGATGGCTACACCTTC
TRBD2,TRBJ2-1,TRBV24-1,-,CATSVVAGESSYNEQFF,TGTGCCACCAGTGTGGTAGCGGGGGAGAGCTCCTACAATGAGCAGTTCTTC
-,TRBJ1-2,TRBV28,once,CASSPRQLSNYGYTF,TGTGCCAGCAGTCCGCGACAGCTTTCTAACTATGGCTACACCTTC
TRBD2,TRBJ2-1,TRBV19,-,CASSPTSGGVIEQFF,TGTGCCAGTAGTCCTACTAGCGGGGGGGTGATTGAGCAGTTCTTC
-,TRBJ1-6,TRBV18,-,CASSPGGRRSPLHF,TGTGCCAGCTCCCCCGGGGGACGGCGATCACCCCTCCACTTT
-,TRBJ1-1,TRBV2,-,CASTQQGNTEAFF,TGTGCCAGCACCCAACAGGGAAACACTGAAGCTTTCTTT
TRBD1,TRBJ1-2,TRBV29-1,-,CSVEAGGYGYTF,TGCAGCGTTGAAGCAGGGGGTTATGGCTACACCTTC
TRBD1,TRBJ2-5,TRBV27,-,CASGGTGGWETQYF,TGTGCCAGTGGGGGGACAGGCGGTTGGGAGACCCAGTACTTC
TRBD1,TRBJ1-2,TRBV7-8,-,CASSPPTGTGRGYTF,TGTGCCAGCAGCCCACCGACCGGGACAGGGCGAGGCTACACCTTC
TRBD1,TRBJ2-3,TRBV7-2,-,CASSFLAGTEHTDTQYF,TGTGCCAGCAGCTTTCTGGCCGGGACAGAACACACAGATACGCAGTATTTT
-,TRBJ1-6,TRBV4-2,-,CASSQDPLGKNSPLHF,TGTGCCAGCAGCCAAGATCCACTGGGCAAAAATTCACCCCTCCACTTT
TRBD1,TRBJ1-6,TRBV4-2,-,CASSQTGGNSPLHF,TGTGCCAGCAGCCAGACAGGGGGTAATTCACCCCTCCACTTT
-,TRBJ2-6,TRBV7-9,-,CASTTVSHTGANVLTF,TGTGCCAGCACCACCGTCAGTCACACTGGGGCCAACGTCCTGACTTTC
TRBD1,TRBJ2-2,TRBV24-1,-,CATSTRTGNTGELFF,TGTGCCACCTCTACCCGGACAGGGAACACCGGGGAGCTGTTTTTT
-,TRBJ2-3,TRBV2,-,CASIRQVSTDTQYF,TGTGCCAGCATTAGACAGGTGTCGACAGATACGCAGTATTTT
-,TRBJ2-2,TRBV7-2,-,CASSSVVPGELFF,TGTGCCAGCAGCTCGGTAGTTCCCGGGGAGCTGTTTTTT
-,TRBJ1-1,TRBV9,-,CASSVVSRGNTEAFF,TGTGCCAGCAGCGTAGTCTCCCGAGGGAACACTGAAGCTTTCTTT